This T cell receptor beta chain was observed in a study of OX40 agonist ivuxolimab in advanced cancers. At the level of the study: Ivuxolimab is a fully human IgG2 antibody that activates OX40 (CD134). At doses from 0.01 to 10 mg/kg, patients were given intravenous ivuxolimab every 2 weeks.

General study points: In general, CD8+ T cells held more expanded clones than CD4+ did, on average. Some patients who did not respond also had low normalized T-cell clonal expansion.

This clone has just one count. The antigen is unknown. With V trimmed by 5 bases and J by 5 bases, 6 bases remained unmatched. Germline V gene sequence: CDR1 SGHTA, CDR2 FQGTGA. There are 13 residues in the CDR3. The data were produced by immunoSEQ multiplex PCR, yet TCRdb's version contains in-frame clones alone and is incomplete. The sample yields some 74,000 clones, about 87% seen once. This sample comprised CD4+ or CD8+ T cells sorted from blood, obtained in a trial of the OX40 agonist ivuxolimab. This TCR was sampled from an adult with an advanced solid tumor such as melanoma, head and neck, liver or kidney cancer. This chain uses TRBV7-3 with TRBJ2-7; TRBD1 matches at 7 bases. The CDR3 loop is CASSLTGPHEQYF. The CDR3 coding sequence is TGTGCCAGCAGCCTGACAGGGCCCCACGAGCAGTACTTC.